These 5 T cell receptor beta chains originate from one sample sequenced in a study of T cell changes during pregnancy in multiple sclerosis. Repertoires were generated with immunoSEQ multiplex PCR, while TCRdb's copy carries only in-frame clones and drops some. The sample yields approximately 29,000 clones, around nine tenths seen once. The material was CD8+ T cells from peripheral blood mononuclear cells, obtained before pregnancy. All receptors derive from a female donor with multiple sclerosis, enrolled in a pregnancy study.

This sequence joins TRBV27 and TRBJ2-7, with D possibly being TRBD2 (6 bases). Trimming pared 2 bases from V and 3 bases from J, leaving 11 bases between. Germline loops: CDR1 MNHEY, CDR2 SMNVEV (reference sequence). The CDR3 has 14 amino acids. The CDR3 loop is CASSLRRENYEQYF. For the CDR3, the DNA is TGTGCCAGCAGTTTAAGGCGGGAAAACTACGAGCAGTACTTC.

In its sample, this clone was seen a few times. This sequence joins TRBV13 and TRBJ2-1; 10 nucleotides match TRBD2. Germline V lookup: CDR1 PRHDT, CDR2 FYEKMQ (reference sequence). V shed 0 bases, J shed 9 bases, and the junction held 11 bases outside the gene matches. The CDR3 covers 17 residues. In DNA, the CDR3 is TGTGCCAGCAGCTTAGGTTTCGTGCTAGCGGGAGTTGGTGAGCAGTTCTTC. Translation gives CASSLGFVLAGVGEQFF. The whole variable domain, filled in from reference TRBV13 and TRBJ2-1, reads AAGVIQSPRHLIKEKRETATLKCYPIPRHDTVYWYQQGPGQDPQFLISFYEKMQSDKGSIPDRFSAQQFSDYHSELNMSSLELGDSALYFCASSLGFVLAGVGEQFFGPGTRLTVL.

The chain joins TRBV6-5 to TRBJ2-7; a possible D gene is TRBD2 (7 bases). The V gene's germline CDR1 is MNHEY and CDR2 SVGAGI. CDR3 size: 15 residues. Trimming removed 0 bases from V and 3 bases from J, with 12 bases in between. CDR3 nucleotide sequence: TGTGCCAGCAGTTACTCGGACGGGGGGCTCTACGAGCAGTACTTC. It is translated as CASSYSDGGLYEQYF.

This sequence joins TRBV19 and TRBJ2-7, with TRBD1 matching over 7 bases. Trimming at V came to 1 base and at J to 3 bases, leaving 3 bases not matched to a gene. Per germline, CDR1 LNHDA and CDR2 SQIVND (reference sequence). The CDR3 extends over 14 amino acids. The CDR3 region is CASSIGGTVYEQYF. The CDR3 DNA reads as TGTGCCAGTAGTATAGGGGGGACAGTCTACGAGCAGTACTTC.

V gene TRBV28 combines with J gene TRBJ2-7, with a tentative D call TRBD1 (6 bases). CDR3 length equals 16 residues. With 4 bases removed from V and 0 bases from J, the gap between germline ends came to 16 bases. Per the germline V gene, CDR1 is MDHEN and CDR2 is SYDVKM. The CDR3 DNA sequence: TGTGCCAGCAGTTCCACGACAGGTCTGAGCTCCTACGAGCAGTACTTC. This translates into CASSSTTGLSSYEQYF.